This T cell receptor beta chain was sequenced in a study of shared clonotypes between healthy human individuals. Trimming left V 3 bases short and J 0 bases short, with 12 bases between. The CDR3 is 15 amino acids. Germline V gene sequence: CDR1 LNHDA, CDR2 SQIVND (reference sequence). As for this clone: Its target is not known.

Donors included only healthy HIV-negative adults lacking recent acute infections or vaccinations. Repertoires were generated with immunoSEQ multiplex PCR, while TCRdb's copy carries only in-frame clones and drops some. The data hold 2.3 million or so clones, with more than 85% observed a single time. Study-wide findings and caveats: Rarefaction indicated that sorted-subset sequencing remained incomplete although depth was large. All-four-donor shared clonotypes had higher generation probabilities than non-shared clonotypes did. Naive subsets typically showed greater estimated richness than memory subsets.

This receptor was identified in a man younger than 35 in good health. Some clones in this sample may be carry-over from other donors' samples. Sequenced material: naive CD4+ T cells from PBMCs. Subset here: CD45RA+ positively selected. The chain uses TRBV19 and TRBJ2-7; either TRBD1 or TRBD2 may fit D (6 bases each). CDR3 sequence reads: CASSMLADSSYEQYF. CDR3 sequence (DNA): TGTGCCAGTAGTATGTTAGCGGACAGCTCCTACGAGCAGTACTTC.